Shown below are 15 T cell receptor beta chains from a single sample sequenced in a study of shared clonotypes between healthy human individuals. Terminally differentiated effector memory CD45RA+ cells were excluded by CCR7 positive selection of CD45RO-negative cells. Sequencing used immunoSEQ multiplex PCR; TCRdb keeps in-frame clones, though not all of them. The data hold about 2 million clones, with about 95% observed a single time. The specimen was naive CD8+ T cells sorted from blood. The origin of the receptors is a man between 18 and 35 years old in good health.

This clone showed up just once. The chain carries TRBV27 and TRBJ2-1, with D unresolved. With 8 bases removed from V and 1 base from J, the gap between germline ends came to 9 bases. Germline CDR1 MNHEY, CDR2 SMNVEV (reference sequence). This CDR3 is 13 amino acids long. CDR3 sequence: CASAVGSYNEQFF. The CDR3 DNA follows: TGTGCCAGCGCCGTTGGTTCCTACAATGAGCAGTTCTTC.

V gene TRBV2 combines with J gene TRBJ2-7, with D perhaps matching TRBD2 (7 bases). Germline CDR1 and CDR2: SNHLY and FYNNEI. V gave up 6 bases and J gave up 6 bases, with 21 bases separating them. The CDR3 loop spans 15 amino acids. The CDR3 protein is CASREGGGAGAEQYF. DNA for the CDR3: TGTGCCAGCAGGGAGGGCGGGGGCGCAGGGGCCGAGCAGTACTTC. Full variable domain (remainder filled in from reference TRBV2 and TRBJ2-7): EPEVTQTPSHQVTQMGQEVILRCVPISNHLYFYWYRQILGQKVEFLVSFYNNEISEKSEIFDDQFSVERPDGSNFTLKIRSTKLEDSAMYFCASREGGGAGAEQYFGPGTRLTVT.

In the case of this clone: This CDR3 is also generated by other DNA sequences in the sample. CDR3 bases: TGTGCCAGCAGCTTAGGACTCGACAATGAGCAGTTCTTC. Amino acids: CASSLGLDNEQFF. The chain uses TRBV5-6 and TRBJ2-1; D might be TRBD2 (5 bases). Deletions cut 2 bases from V and 5 bases from J, with 8 bases between. The CDR3 has 13 amino acids. Germline loops: CDR1 SGHDT, CDR2 YYEEEE.

V and J are TRBV15 and TRBJ1-5, with unresolved D. Germline-derived CDR1 and CDR2 are LNHNV and YYDKDF (reference sequence). This CDR3 comprises 13 residues. V lost 3 bases to trimming and J lost 7 bases, with 10 bases between them. Here the CDR3 DNA reads TGTGCCACCAGCAGCGGACGGGCCCAGCCCCAGCATTTT. This sequence encodes CATSSGRAQPQHF.

The V gene is TRBV9, the J gene TRBJ2-1; TRBD1 or TRBD2 may be the D gene (5 bases each). This CDR3 region has 15 residues. The V gene lost 0 bases and the J gene lost 9 bases, with 16 bases spanning the gap. From germline, CDR1 is SGDLS and CDR2 YYNGEE. The CDR3 reads CASSVGGNGQGEQFF. Written as DNA, the CDR3 is TGTGCCAGCAGCGTAGGGGGGAATGGGCAGGGTGAGCAGTTCTTC.

The chain recombines TRBV29-1 with TRBJ2-3; 7 positions agree with TRBD2. Looked up from germline, CDR1 is SQVTM and CDR2 is ANQGSEA. The trim removed 6 bases at V and 2 bases at J, leaving 8 bases unmatched. CDR3 length: 14 amino acids. CDR3 amino acids: CSVIGAGYTDTQYF. CDR3 DNA sequence: TGCAGCGTGATAGGAGCGGGGTACACAGATACGCAGTATTTT.

A note on this clone: The sample holds other DNA sequences that translate to the same CDR3. This chain connects TRBV7-9 to TRBJ2-5, with D hard to call. V shed 4 bases and J shed 4 bases, with 13 bases lying between them. Germline V lookup: CDR1 SEHNR, CDR2 FQNEAQ (reference sequence). The CDR3 covers 14 residues. DNA of the CDR3: TGTGCCAGCAGCTCCTCCGGGTCAAGAGAGACCCAGTACTTC. Amino acid sequence: CASSSSGSRETQYF.

This sequence joins TRBV4-1 and TRBJ2-7; a weak D match, TRBD1 (5 bases). The CDR3 spans 13 residues. V was shortened by 2 bases and J by 6 bases, with 11 bases between the two germline ends. CDR1 is MGHRA, CDR2 YSYEKL, per germline. CDR3: CASSQQGTGEQYF. The DNA of the CDR3 is TGCGCCAGCAGCCAACAGGGTACGGGCGAGCAGTACTTC.

The count of this clone is one. The rearrangement uses TRBV7-9 and TRBJ2-5; 8 bases line up with TRBD1. Germline CDR1 is SEHNR and CDR2 is FQNEAQ (reference sequence). Trimming at V came to 5 bases and at J to 3 bases, leaving 11 bases not matched to a gene. This CDR3 has 16 residues. This CDR3 is CASSGTRQGTEETQYF. The CDR3 nucleotides read TGTGCCAGCAGCGGCACAAGACAGGGGACAGAAGAGACCCAGTACTTC.

The gene calls are TRBV9 and TRBJ2-5; D is ambiguous. With 0 bases removed from V and 4 bases from J, the gap between germline ends came to 22 bases. The CDR3 extends over 18 amino acids. Germline assignment: CDR1 SGDLS and CDR2 YYNGEE. The CDR3 loop reads CASSVGLAAQLGIETQYF. CDR3 DNA: TGTGCCAGCAGCGTAGGCTTGGCGGCTCAGCTTGGGATAGAGACCCAGTACTTC.

The chain uses TRBV6-1 and TRBJ1-5, with a weak D call TRBD1 (5 bases). The CDR3 covers 19 residues. V gave up 4 bases and J gave up 0 bases, with 22 bases separating them. Germline loops: CDR1 MNHNS, CDR2 SASEGT. CDR3 nucleotide sequence: TGTGCCAGCAGTGGGGACCTCAGGGCGGCCGATTATAGCAATCAGCCCCAGCATTTT. Protein sequence: CASSGDLRAADYSNQPQHF.

J is TRBJ2-2 and V is TRBV6-6; perhaps TRBD2 as D (5 bases). CDR1 is MNHNY and CDR2 is SVGAGI in the germline V gene (reference sequence). This CDR3 contains 15 residues. The V end lost 5 bases, the J end lost 5 bases, and 15 bases lay between the germline ends. DNA of the CDR3: TGTGCCAGCAGTCGACTACACCCGGGGACCGGGGAGCTGTTTTTT. The encoded protein is CASSRLHPGTGELFF.

This clone has a single count. This chain links TRBV28 with TRBJ2-7; D gene uncertain. The germline V and J ends were trimmed by 7 bases and 0 bases, with 4 bases remaining between them. Germline assignment: CDR1 MDHEN and CDR2 SYDVKM. The CDR3 extends over 11 amino acids. The CDR3 nucleotides read TGTGCCAGCACGGGCTCCTACGAGCAGTACTTC. It codes for CASTGSYEQYF.

This clone was counted between two and nine times. The V call is TRBV2, the J call TRBJ1-1; 9 bases match TRBD1. The CDR3 runs to 15 residues. Trimming removed 5 bases from V and 5 bases from J; junction bases left unmatched: 9. Per the germline V gene, CDR1 is SNHLY and CDR2 is FYNNEI. In DNA form, the CDR3 reads TGTGCCAGCAGTCCCTGGACAGGGGAGGGAACTGAAGCTTTCTTT. Translating it yields CASSPWTGEGTEAFF. The full variable domain, in which reference TRBV2 and TRBJ1-1 provide the parts outside the CDR3, is EPEVTQTPSHQVTQMGQEVILRCVPISNHLYFYWYRQILGQKVEFLVSFYNNEISEKSEIFDDQFSVERPDGSNFTLKIRSTKLEDSAMYFCASSPWTGEGTEAFFGQGTRLTVV.

This clone was counted a few times. The V call is TRBV9, the J call TRBJ1-4; unclear D gene. The CDR3 extends over 17 amino acids. V lost 3 bases to trimming and J lost 0 bases, with 15 bases between them. Germline lookup yields CDR1 SGDLS and CDR2 YYNGEE. CDR3 in DNA: TGTGCCAGCAGCGGCCCCGGAGGGATGGCAACTAATGAAAAACTGTTTTTT. Translating gives CASSGPGGMATNEKLFF.